The T cell receptor (beta chain) under discussion was sequenced for a study of blood T cell repertoires in COVID-19. About the research overall: From T cells, B-cell-depleted T cells, or PBMCs came the material, which was cDNA or gDNA.

Method: immunoSEQ multiplex PCR; TCRdb's copy keeps in-frame clones and lacks some. This table holds about 250,000 clones, nearly 90% found once. Source material: peripheral blood. This TCR was sampled from a man aged 18 to 30 with active or convalescent COVID-19.

CDR3 protein: CASSTGTSGPTDTQYF. DNA for the CDR3: TGTGCCAGCAGCACAGGGACTAGCGGACCCACAGATACGCAGTATTTT. The chain couples TRBV7-2 to TRBJ2-3, with TRBD2 matching 11 bases. Germline V lookup: CDR1 SGHTA, CDR2 FQGNSA. This CDR3 contains 16 residues. V lost 5 bases to trimming and J lost 2 bases; unmatched junction nucleotides: 6.